This TCR beta chain was sequenced for a study of shared clonotypes between healthy human individuals. The study, taken as a whole, reports: Only blood was sampled; tissue repertoires likely differ. Estimated richness was generally greater in naive than memory subsets.

Each subset's genomic DNA was shared equally among a number of immunoSEQ plates. Sorted-subset replicate PCRs used around 220 ng DNA, approximately 27,000 T cell genomes. The assay was immunoSEQ multiplex PCR, and TCRdb's table has in-frame clones only and misses some. The data contain under 2,500,000 clones, under 97% of them singletons. This CDR3 is 14 amino acids long. Germline CDR1 is SGHTA and CDR2 is FQGNSA. Trimming at V came to 2 bases and at J to 8 bases, leaving 3 bases not matched to a gene. Concerning this clone itself: Its target is not known.

The V and J genes are TRBV7-2 and TRBJ1-6; 7 positions agree with TRBD1. This clonotype was sampled from a man between 18 and 29 years old in good health. The sample taken for sequencing was naive CD4+ T cells sorted from blood. Subset: CD45RA+ positively selected. CDR3 DNA sequence: TGTGCCAGCAGCTTAACAGGGGCCCATTCACCCCTCCACTTT. It translates to CASSLTGAHSPLHF.